The clone carrying this T cell receptor beta chain was detected only a few times. This specimen includes other DNA sequences encoding the same CDR3. This sample stems from a study of OX40 agonist ivuxolimab in advanced cancers. The repertoire was sequenced with immunoSEQ multiplex PCR; TCRdb's copy has only in-frame clones and lacks some. The profile covers about 90,000 clones, with about 87% appearing a single time and 7% to 8.5% taken by the ten largest. Germline assignment: CDR1 WSHSY and CDR2 SAAADI. The CDR3 loop spans 11 amino acids. The ends were cut back, 0 bases at V and 4 bases at J, with 1 base in the middle.

This chain connects TRBV10-2 to TRBJ2-7; D unclear. Specimen: CD4+ or CD8+ T cells sorted from blood, collected in a trial of the OX40 agonist ivuxolimab. This receptor was identified in an adult with an advanced solid tumor such as melanoma, head and neck, liver or kidney cancer. CDR3 bases: TGCGCCAGCAGTGAGTCATACGAGCAGTACTTC. This sequence encodes CASSESYEQYF.